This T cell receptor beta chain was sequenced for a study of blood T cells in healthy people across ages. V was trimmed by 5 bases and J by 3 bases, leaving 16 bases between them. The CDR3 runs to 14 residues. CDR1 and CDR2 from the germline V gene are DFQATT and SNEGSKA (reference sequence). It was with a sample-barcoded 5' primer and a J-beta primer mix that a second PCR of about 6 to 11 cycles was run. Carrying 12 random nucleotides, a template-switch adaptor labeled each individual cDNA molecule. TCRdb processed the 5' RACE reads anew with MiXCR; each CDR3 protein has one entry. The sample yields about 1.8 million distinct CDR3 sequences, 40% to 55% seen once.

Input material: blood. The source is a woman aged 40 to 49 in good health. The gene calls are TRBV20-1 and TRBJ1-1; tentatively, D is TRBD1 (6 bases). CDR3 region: CSALEGGGHTEAFF. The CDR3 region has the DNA TGCAGTGCTCTGGAGGGGGGTGGGCACACTGAAGCTTTCTTT.